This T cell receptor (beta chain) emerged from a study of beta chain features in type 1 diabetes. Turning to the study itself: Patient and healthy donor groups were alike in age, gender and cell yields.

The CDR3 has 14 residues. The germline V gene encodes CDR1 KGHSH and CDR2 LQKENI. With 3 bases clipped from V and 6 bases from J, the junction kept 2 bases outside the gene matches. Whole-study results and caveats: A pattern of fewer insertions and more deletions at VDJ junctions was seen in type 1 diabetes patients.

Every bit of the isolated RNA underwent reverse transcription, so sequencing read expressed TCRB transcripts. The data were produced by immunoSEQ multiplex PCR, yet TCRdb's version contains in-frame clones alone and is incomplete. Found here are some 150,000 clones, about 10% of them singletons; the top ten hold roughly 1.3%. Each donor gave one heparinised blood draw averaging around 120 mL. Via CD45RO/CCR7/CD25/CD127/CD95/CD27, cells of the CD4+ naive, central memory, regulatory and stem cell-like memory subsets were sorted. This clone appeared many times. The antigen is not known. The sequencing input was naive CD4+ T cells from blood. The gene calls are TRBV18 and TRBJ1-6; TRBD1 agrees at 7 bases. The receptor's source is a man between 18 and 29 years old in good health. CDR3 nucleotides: TGTGCCAGCTCACCCGCAGGGGGTAATTCACCCCTCCACTTT. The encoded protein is CASSPAGGNSPLHF. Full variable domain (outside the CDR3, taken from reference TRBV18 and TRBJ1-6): NAGVMQNPRHLVRRRGQEARLRCSPMKGHSHVYWYRQLPEEGLKFMVYLQKENIIDESGMPKERFSAEFPKEGPSILRIQQVVRGDSAAYFCASSPAGGNSPLHFGNGTRLTVT.